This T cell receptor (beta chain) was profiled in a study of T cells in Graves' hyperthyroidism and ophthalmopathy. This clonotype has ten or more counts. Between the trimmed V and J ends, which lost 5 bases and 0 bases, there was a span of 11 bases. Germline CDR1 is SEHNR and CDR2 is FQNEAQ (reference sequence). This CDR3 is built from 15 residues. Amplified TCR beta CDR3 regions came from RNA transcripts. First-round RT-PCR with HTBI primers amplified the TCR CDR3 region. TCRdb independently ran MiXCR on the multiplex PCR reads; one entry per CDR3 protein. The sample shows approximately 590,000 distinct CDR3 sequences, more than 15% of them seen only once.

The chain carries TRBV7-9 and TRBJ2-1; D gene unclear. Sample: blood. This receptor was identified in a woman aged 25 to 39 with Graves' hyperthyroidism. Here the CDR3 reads CASSPVLSSYNEQFF. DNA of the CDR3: TGTGCCAGCAGCCCCGTCTTGAGCTCCTACAATGAGCAGTTCTTC.